A selection of T cell receptor beta chains follows, all from one sample in a study of regulatory T cells in long-lasting Graves disease. TCRdb processed the multiplex PCR reads anew with MiXCR; each CDR3 protein has one entry. The repertoire holds 620,000 or so distinct CDR3 sequences, with 15% to 20% as singletons. These data also featured in a second study, about T cells in Graves' hyperthyroidism and ophthalmopathy.

Sequencing used peripheral blood mononuclear cells (PBMCs), obtained at new diagnosis, from a patient treated with antithyroid drugs. Receptors originate from a woman in her thirties with Graves disease. The CDR3 runs from the conserved cysteine through the conserved F or W. Fields, in order: D gene, V gene, clone size, J gene, CDR3 DNA, CDR3 protein. A D gene is named only where the DNA matches it firmly. Clone size is stated in some rows and not others, as once, few, many or a class when expanded.

D: .; V: TRBV11-2; size: .; J: TRBJ1-1; DNA: TGTGCCAGCAGCTCCAGGAGGGGCGAGACTGAAGCTTTCTTT; CDR3: CASSSRRGETEAFF
D: .; V: TRBV20-1; size: many; J: TRBJ1-2; DNA: TGCAGTGCTTCCGGACGGAAATATGGCTACACCTTC; CDR3: CSASGRKYGYTF
D: .; V: TRBV7-2; size: .; J: TRBJ2-7; DNA: TGTGCCAGCAGCTTAGCGCTAAGTCCCGAGCAGTACTTC; CDR3: CASSLALSPEQYF
D: TRBD2; V: TRBV12-3/TRBV12-4; size: .; J: TRBJ2-1; DNA: TGTGCCAGCAGGCCAGGACTAGCGGGAGGGCCAACCTACAATGAGCAGTTCTTC; CDR3: CASRPGLAGGPTYNEQFF
D: TRBD2; V: TRBV30; size: .; J: TRBJ2-3; DNA: TGTGCCTGGAATTTCGTATTCGGAGGGAGGGCCAACAAACCAGATACGCAGTATTTT; CDR3: CAWNFVFGGRANKPDTQYF
D: TRBD1; V: TRBV3-1; size: few; J: TRBJ2-3; DNA: TGTGCCAGCAGCCCCTCCGGGTGGACAGGGGGTTCAGATACGCAGTATTTT; CDR3: CASSPSGWTGGSDTQYF
D: TRBD1; V: TRBV28; size: .; J: TRBJ1-1; DNA: TGTGCCAGCAGTTCCTGGGACAGTGAAGCTTTCTTT; CDR3: CASSSWDSEAFF
D: .; V: TRBV27; size: .; J: TRBJ2-1; DNA: TGTGCCAGCAGTTTGAATCGACAGGGGAGTTTCTTATTTAGCGGGAGTTACAATGAGCAGTTCTTC; CDR3: CASSLNRQGSFLFSGSYNEQFF
D: .; V: TRBV24-1; size: .; J: TRBJ2-7; DNA: TGTGCCACCAAGGGCCACACCAATGAGCAGTACTTC; CDR3: CATKGHTNEQYF
D: .; V: TRBV16; size: many; J: TRBJ1-1; DNA: TGTGCCAGCAGCCAGCAGGGCTACACTGAAGCTTTCTTT; CDR3: CASSQQGYTEAFF
D: TRBD2; V: TRBV27; size: many; J: TRBJ2-1; DNA: TGTGCCAGCAGTTCCCTAGCGGGAGGGCTGCTCTGGGACTACAATGAGCAGTTCTTC; CDR3: CASSSLAGGLLWDYNEQFF
D: .; V: TRBV25-1; size: few; J: TRBJ2-7; DNA: TGTGCCAGCAGTGAATTCGCCTACGAGCAGTACTTC; CDR3: CASSEFAYEQYF
D: TRBD1; V: TRBV11-1; size: many; J: TRBJ2-5; DNA: TGTGCCAGCAGCTCCCGGGACAGAAGAGAAGAGACCCAGTACTTC; CDR3: CASSSRDRREETQYF
D: TRBD1; V: TRBV5-1; size: few; J: TRBJ1-2; DNA: TGCGCCAGCAGCTTAGCACCAGGGACAGGGGGTGGCTACACCTTC; CDR3: CASSLAPGTGGGYTF
D: .; V: TRBV20-1; size: few; J: TRBJ1-1; DNA: TGCAGTGCTAGAGAAACGGGCGGGGGAACTGAAGCTTTCTTT; CDR3: CSARETGGGTEAFF
D: TRBD2; V: TRBV30; size: few; J: TRBJ2-2; DNA: TGTGCCTGGAGTGAGCTAAGGACTAGACGGGCCGGGGAGCTGTTTTTT; CDR3: CAWSELRTRRAGELFF
D: TRBD1; V: TRBV20-1; size: .; J: TRBJ2-3; DNA: TGCAGTGGGACAGGGGGTAGCACAGATACGCAGTATTTT; CDR3: CSGTGGSTDTQYF
D: .; V: TRBV28; size: few; J: TRBJ1-5; DNA: TGTGCCAGCGGTAGTACAGGACCCAAGGGTAACAATCAGCCCCAGCATTTT; CDR3: CASGSTGPKGNNQPQHF
D: .; V: TRBV7-8; size: many; J: TRBJ1-1; DNA: TGTGCCAGCAGCTTAGCGCGCCGAGCGAACACTGAAGCTTTCTTT; CDR3: CASSLARRANTEAFF
D: .; V: TRBV28; size: many; J: TRBJ2-7; DNA: TGTGCCAGCAGCGGGGCACGGGGATCAGAGCAGTACTTC; CDR3: CASSGARGSEQYF
D: .; V: TRBV6-2/TRBV6-3; size: few; J: TRBJ2-3; DNA: TGTGCCAGCAGGCAAACCCTAGTAGAGCAGCAGTATTTT; CDR3: CASRQTLVEQQYF
D: .; V: TRBV7-2; size: many; J: TRBJ2-7; DNA: TGTGCCAGCAGCTTTGACTCTAACGAGCAGTACTTC; CDR3: CASSFDSNEQYF
D: .; V: TRBV7-2; size: .; J: TRBJ2-3; DNA: TGTGCCAGCAGCGGTTACTCTATCCCAACGCAGTATTTT; CDR3: CASSGYSIPTQYF
D: TRBD2; V: TRBV2; size: few; J: TRBJ2-1; DNA: TGTGCCAGCAGGCCGTTGACTAGCGGGAGCTACAATGAGCAGTTCTTC; CDR3: CASRPLTSGSYNEQFF
D: TRBD1; V: TRBV27; size: few; J: TRBJ1-4; DNA: TGTGCCAGCAGTTTAAGGGGGCGTTTCGAAAAACTGTTTTTT; CDR3: CASSLRGRFEKLFF
D: .; V: TRBV28; size: few; J: TRBJ1-4; DNA: TGTGCCAGCAGTTCCCCCGGGGAAAGTGGAACTAATGAAAAACTGTTTTTT; CDR3: CASSSPGESGTNEKLFF
D: .; V: TRBV20-1; size: .; J: TRBJ1-1; DNA: TGCAGTGTTCAGGACGGGGGCACTGAAGCTTTCTTT; CDR3: CSVQDGGTEAFF
D: TRBD1; V: TRBV11-2; size: .; J: TRBJ2-5; DNA: TGTGCCAGCAGCTTAGCCACCCGACAGGGGTTAAGAGAGACCCAGTACTTC; CDR3: CASSLATRQGLRETQYF
D: .; V: TRBV6-1; size: .; J: TRBJ2-2; DNA: TGTGCCAGCAGTGGGTACGACACCGGGGAGCTGTTTTTT; CDR3: CASSGYDTGELFF
D: TRBD1; V: TRBV24-1; size: many; J: TRBJ2-1; DNA: TGTGCCACCAGTGATCCAGACAGGGCAGTTGAGCAGTTCTTC; CDR3: CATSDPDRAVEQFF
D: TRBD1; V: TRBV10-3; size: many; J: TRBJ1-5; DNA: TGTGCCATCAGTGCCGACAGGGACGGCAATCAGCCCCAGCATTTT; CDR3: CAISADRDGNQPQHF
D: .; V: TRBV27; size: many; J: TRBJ1-1; DNA: TGTGCCAGCAGTTTATCCCCGGCGATGAACACTGAAGCTTTCTTT; CDR3: CASSLSPAMNTEAFF
D: .; V: TRBV29-1; size: .; J: TRBJ2-5; DNA: TGCAGCGTTGAGGGCCAGGGCAAGGAGACCCAGTACTTC; CDR3: CSVEGQGKETQYF
D: .; V: TRBV7-2; size: many; J: TRBJ1-5; DNA: TGTGCCAGCAGCTTAGGGCCAGGACGCAATCAGCCCCAGCATTTT; CDR3: CASSLGPGRNQPQHF
D: TRBD1; V: TRBV28; size: many; J: TRBJ1-6; DNA: TGTGCCAGCAGTCCTCCGGGACAGAATTCACCCCTCCACTTT; CDR3: CASSPPGQNSPLHF
D: .; V: TRBV24-1; size: few; J: TRBJ2-3; DNA: TGTGCCACCAGTGATCGTTACGGAGATACGCAGTATTTT; CDR3: CATSDRYGDTQYF
D: .; V: TRBV12-3/TRBV12-4; size: many; J: TRBJ1-5; DNA: TGTGCCAGCAGGCAGAACCCCAATCAGCCCCAGCATTTT; CDR3: CASRQNPNQPQHF
D: .; V: TRBV7-9; size: many; J: TRBJ2-7; DNA: TGTGCCAGCAGCTTGGGAGACTCAACCTACGAGCAGTACTTC; CDR3: CASSLGDSTYEQYF
D: .; V: TRBV3-1; size: .; J: TRBJ2-1; DNA: TGTGCCAGCAGCCAAGAACCGGTTATTAAGTTCTTC; CDR3: CASSQEPVIKFF
D: .; V: TRBV7-9; size: .; J: TRBJ1-3; DNA: TGTGCCAGCCGCGACAGGCCGGGCTCTGGAAACACCATATATTTT; CDR3: CASRDRPGSGNTIYF
D: .; V: TRBV7-2; size: .; J: TRBJ1-5; DNA: TGTGCCAGCAGCTTCGACGGCCCCTTTTCAATTGAGCCCCAGCATTTT; CDR3: CASSFDGPFSIEPQHF
D: TRBD2; V: TRBV12-3/TRBV12-4; size: .; J: TRBJ2-3; DNA: TGTGCCAGCAGTTTAAAGTCTAGCGGGAGTCCCCACACAGATACGCAGTATTTT; CDR3: CASSLKSSGSPHTDTQYF
D: .; V: TRBV5-8; size: many; J: TRBJ1-5; DNA: TGTGCCAGCAGCTTGGCGGGACGGATGAGCAATCAGCCCCAGCATTTT; CDR3: CASSLAGRMSNQPQHF
D: .; V: TRBV28; size: many; J: TRBJ1-2; DNA: TGTGCCAGCACCGTATTGACTAACTATGGCTACACCTTC; CDR3: CASTVLTNYGYTF
D: .; V: TRBV4-1; size: .; J: TRBJ2-5; DNA: TGCGCCAGCAGCCAAGGGGAGGGGGCTCTAGAAGAGACCCAGTACTTC; CDR3: CASSQGEGALEETQYF
D: TRBD1; V: TRBV19; size: many; J: TRBJ1-1; DNA: TGTGCCAGTAGCGACAGGGGAACCCGGAACACTGAAGCTTTCTTT; CDR3: CASSDRGTRNTEAFF
D: TRBD1; V: TRBV7-9; size: .; J: TRBJ1-5; DNA: TGTGCCAGCAGCCACGGACAGGGAAGTCAGCCCCAGCATTTT; CDR3: CASSHGQGSQPQHF
D: TRBD2; V: TRBV7-2; size: .; J: TRBJ2-3; DNA: TGTGCCAGCAGGGGGGCCGCTAGCGGGAGGGCGGATACGCAGTATTTT; CDR3: CASRGAASGRADTQYF
D: TRBD1; V: TRBV5-6; size: .; J: TRBJ1-1; DNA: TGTGCCAGCAGCTTTCGGACAGGGCAAGCTTTCTTT; CDR3: CASSFRTGQAFF
D: .; V: TRBV5-1; size: few; J: TRBJ2-6; DNA: TGCGCCAGCAGCAGGGTGGCCGTACGGATCTCTGGGGCCAACGTCCTGACTTTC; CDR3: CASSRVAVRISGANVLTF
D: .; V: TRBV7-9; size: .; J: TRBJ2-6; DNA: TGTGCCAGCAGCTTTCAGGTCTCTGGGGCCAACGTCCTGACTTTC; CDR3: CASSFQVSGANVLTF
D: .; V: TRBV28; size: many; J: TRBJ2-1; DNA: TGTGCCAGCAGTTCTTTAGCGCGAGGCTCCTCCTACAATGAGCAGTTCTTC; CDR3: CASSSLARGSSYNEQFF
D: TRBD2; V: TRBV13; size: few; J: TRBJ2-3; DNA: TGTGCCAGCAGCTTAGTAGTTAGCGGGATGATAGATACGCAGTATTTT; CDR3: CASSLVVSGMIDTQYF
D: .; V: TRBV6-2/TRBV6-3; size: .; J: TRBJ2-1; DNA: TGTGCCAGCACCCGAAAGGGGGAGTACAATGAGCAGTTCTTC; CDR3: CASTRKGEYNEQFF
D: TRBD1; V: TRBV7-3; size: .; J: TRBJ1-2; DNA: TGTGCCAGCAGCTTAGAAGGGACAGGGGATTCGGGCAACTATGGCTACACCTTC; CDR3: CASSLEGTGDSGNYGYTF